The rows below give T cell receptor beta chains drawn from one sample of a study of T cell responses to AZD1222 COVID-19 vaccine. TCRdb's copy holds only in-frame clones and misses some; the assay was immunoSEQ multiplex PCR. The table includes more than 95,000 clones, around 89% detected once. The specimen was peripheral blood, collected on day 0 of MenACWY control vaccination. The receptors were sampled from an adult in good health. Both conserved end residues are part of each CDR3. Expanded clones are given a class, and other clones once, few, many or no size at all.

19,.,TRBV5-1,CASSLALTGGFFPSGELFF
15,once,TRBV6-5,CASSYEGRDTYEQYF
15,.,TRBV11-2,CASSLVPGEWETQYF
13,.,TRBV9,CASSVYPGNTIYF
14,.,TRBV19,CASSSWTERNIQYF
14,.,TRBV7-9,CASSFWGSTGELFF
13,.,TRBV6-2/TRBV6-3,CASSSSLAGELFF
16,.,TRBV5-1,CASSLGLNGPTDTQYF
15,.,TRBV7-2,CASSPKDRGVTEAFF
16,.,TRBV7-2,CASSSNPAAGGREQFF
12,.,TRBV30,CAQEGEENTIYF
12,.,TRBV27,CASGGRGEELFF
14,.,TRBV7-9,CASSYLQGEVGYTF
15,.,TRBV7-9,CASSHGRGDNEKLFF
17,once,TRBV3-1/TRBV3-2,CASSQDQVGGNYNEQFF
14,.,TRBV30,CAWSVQTANSPLHF
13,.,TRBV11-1,CASGTAGRETQYF
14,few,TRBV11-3,CASSFEGGQETQYF
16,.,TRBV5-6,CASSPGTGRIIGGYTF
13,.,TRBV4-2,CASSQQANTEAFF